The 14 T cell receptor beta chains listed next were all sequenced from one sample in a study of immune cell composition in non-small cell lung cancer. The method was immunoSEQ multiplex PCR; TCRdb's version includes in-frame clones alone and lacks a portion of them. The profile shows 13,000 to 15,000 clones, approximately 81% of them singletons. Sequencing was done on a sample of lung tumor tissue. All receptors derive from a human donor with non-small cell lung cancer.

The rearrangement links TRBV10-3 to TRBJ2-1, with D tentatively TRBD2 (6 bases). Germline values: CDR1 ENHRY, CDR2 SYGVKD. This CDR3 spans 14 amino acids. V was cut by 4 bases and J by 5 bases, with 12 bases left in between. The DNA of the CDR3 is TGTGCCATCAGTGTAGTAGGCGGGGACAATGAGCAGTTCTTC. Translated, it gives CAISVVGGDNEQFF.

The chain carries TRBV19 and TRBJ2-1; D may be TRBD2 (6 bases). V was cut by 1 base and J by 4 bases, with 8 bases left in between. CDR3 length equals 14 residues. Germline V gene lookup returns CDR1 LNHDA and CDR2 SQIVND (reference sequence). The CDR3 DNA is TGTGCCAGTAGTATAGTGGGACTTTACAATGAGCAGTTCTTC. Translation gives CASSIVGLYNEQFF.

The rearrangement joins TRBV7-2 to TRBJ1-2, with D possibly being TRBD1 (6 bases). The CDR3 length is 14 residues. V lost 4 bases to trimming and J lost 5 bases, with 14 bases between them. Germline V gives CDR1 SGHTA, CDR2 FQGNSA. The CDR3 DNA follows: TGTGCCAGCAGCTCGCAGACAGGAAATTATGGCTACACCTTC. This encodes CASSSQTGNYGYTF.

This clone showed up just a few times. The rearrangement links TRBV27 to TRBJ1-6, with D possibly being TRBD1 (6 bases). V dropped 4 bases and J dropped 7 bases, with 17 bases sitting between them. This CDR3 comprises 16 residues. Germline V gene lookup returns CDR1 MNHEY and CDR2 SMNVEV (reference sequence). In DNA form, the CDR3 reads TGTGCCAGCAGTTCCTTCGGACAGAGCAGGAATTCACCCCTCCACTTT. Residues: CASSSFGQSRNSPLHF.

This sequence joins TRBV6-4 and TRBJ2-1, with D unresolved. Germline values: CDR1 MRHNA, CDR2 SNTAGT. V was shortened by 3 bases and J by 5 bases, with 8 bases between the two germline ends. CDR3 length: 13 residues. The CDR3 DNA reads TGTGCCAGCAGTGATGAGCTAAACAATGAGCAGTTCTTC. This codes for CASSDELNNEQFF.

The gene calls are TRBV19 and TRBJ1-2; maybe TRBD1 (6 bases). Germline V CDR1 and CDR2: LNHDA, SQIVND (reference sequence). CDR3 length: 18 residues. Trimming took 10 bases from V and 4 from J, leaving 31 bases between them. This chain's CDR3 is CATGPGQRLSVLSYGYTF. The CDR3 DNA follows: TGTGCCACGGGCCCGGGACAACGGCTTTCGGTACTTTCCTATGGCTACACCTTC.

The genes are TRBV7-3 and TRBJ2-3, with unresolved D. This CDR3 is 13 amino acids long. Per germline, CDR1 SGHTA and CDR2 FQGTGA. Between the trimmed V and J ends, which lost 0 bases and 5 bases, there was a span of 6 bases. The CDR3, as DNA: TGTGCCAGCAGCTTAACTAGGGTAGATACGCAGTATTTT. Translation: CASSLTRVDTQYF.

This clone was seen once. The chain carries TRBV12-5 and TRBJ1-1; D remains ambiguous. Trimming pared 0 bases from V and 3 bases from J, leaving 8 bases between. The CDR3 extends over 14 amino acids. CDR1 and CDR2 from the germline V gene are LGHNT and FRNRAP. DNA for the CDR3: TGTGCTAGTGGTTTGGTACCCGGGTACACTGAAGCTTTCTTT. It is translated as CASGLVPGYTEAFF. The variable domain in full, with the rest retrieved from reference TRBV12-5 and TRBJ1-1, is DARVTQTPRHKVTEMGQEVTMRCQPILGHNTVFWYRQTMMQGLELLAYFRNRAPLDDSGMPKDRFSAEMPDATLATLKIQPSEPRDSAVYFCASGLVPGYTEAFFGQGTRLTVV.

J is TRBJ2-1 and V is TRBV15; 9 nucleotides match TRBD2. The CDR3 loop spans 15 amino acids. Trimming at V came to 0 bases and at J to 6 bases, leaving 3 bases not matched to a gene. In germline, CDR1 is LNHNV, CDR2 YYDKDF (reference sequence). CDR3 nucleotide sequence: TGTGCCACCAGCAGAGAAGCGGGAGGCCCCAATGAGCAGTTCTTC. This sequence encodes CATSREAGGPNEQFF.

Of note for this clone: Sequence at one end of the junction differs from germline and may be a read error. The chain is built from TRBV4-2 and TRBJ2-3; TRBD2 aligns across 7 bases. There are 15 residues in the CDR3. Germline V lookup: CDR1 LGHNA, CDR2 YNFKEQ. The CDR3 loop reads CASSQDSTSRDTQYF. CDR3 sequence (DNA): TGTGCCAGCAGCCAAGATTCGACTAGCAGAGATACGCAGTATTTT.

The CDR3 nucleotides read TGTGCCAGCAGCGCCAATACATGGAACACTGAAGCTTTCTTT. Its protein product is CASSANTWNTEAFF. The chain has TRBV9 and TRBJ1-1; D not resolved. The germline V gene has CDR1 SGDLS and CDR2 YYNGEE. The CDR3 covers 14 residues. V shed 3 bases and J shed 1 base, with 10 bases lying between them. The full variable domain, rest sourced from reference TRBV9 and TRBJ1-1, is DSGVTQTPKHLITATGQRVTLRCSPRSGDLSVYWYQQSLDQGLQFLIQYYNGEERAKGNILERFSAQQFPDLHSELNLSSLELGDSALYFCASSANTWNTEAFFGQGTRLTVV.

V gene TRBV15 combines with J gene TRBJ2-4; weak D call: TRBD2 (6 bases). The CDR3 has 18 amino acids. Germline assignment: CDR1 LNHNV and CDR2 YYDKDF (reference sequence). The germline V and J ends were trimmed by 1 base and 0 bases, with 16 bases remaining between them. The CDR3: CATSRAARLGLAKNIQYF. The CDR3 DNA follows: TGTGCCACCAGCAGAGCTGCCCGACTAGGGCTAGCCAAAAACATTCAGTACTTC.

This chain joins TRBV7-9 and TRBJ2-7, with D uncertain. The germline gives CDR1 SEHNR, CDR2 FQNEAQ (reference sequence). V lost 4 bases and J lost 1, with 14 bases in between. CDR3 size: 15 residues. The CDR3 sequence is CASSSGGGLSYEQYF. The CDR3 DNA reads as TGTGCCAGCAGCTCCGGTGGTGGCTTGTCCTACGAGCAGTACTTC. The full variable domain, completed using reference TRBV7-9 and TRBJ2-7, is DTGVSQNPRHKITKRGQNVTFRCDPISEHNRLYWYRQTLGQGPEFLTYFQNEAQLEKSRLLSDRFSAERPKGSFSTLEIQRTEQGDSAMYLCASSSGGGLSYEQYFGPGTRLTVT.

The J gene is TRBJ2-7, the V gene TRBV11-3; TRBD2 matches at 8 bases. The CDR3 totals 16 residues. Trimming took 2 bases from V and 1 from J; bases not matched to a gene: 7. Germline V gives CDR1 SGHNT, CDR2 YENEEA. The CDR3 sequence: CASSLLALAGSYEQYF. As DNA, the CDR3 is TGTGCCAGCAGCTTACTCGCGCTAGCGGGTTCCTACGAGCAGTACTTC.